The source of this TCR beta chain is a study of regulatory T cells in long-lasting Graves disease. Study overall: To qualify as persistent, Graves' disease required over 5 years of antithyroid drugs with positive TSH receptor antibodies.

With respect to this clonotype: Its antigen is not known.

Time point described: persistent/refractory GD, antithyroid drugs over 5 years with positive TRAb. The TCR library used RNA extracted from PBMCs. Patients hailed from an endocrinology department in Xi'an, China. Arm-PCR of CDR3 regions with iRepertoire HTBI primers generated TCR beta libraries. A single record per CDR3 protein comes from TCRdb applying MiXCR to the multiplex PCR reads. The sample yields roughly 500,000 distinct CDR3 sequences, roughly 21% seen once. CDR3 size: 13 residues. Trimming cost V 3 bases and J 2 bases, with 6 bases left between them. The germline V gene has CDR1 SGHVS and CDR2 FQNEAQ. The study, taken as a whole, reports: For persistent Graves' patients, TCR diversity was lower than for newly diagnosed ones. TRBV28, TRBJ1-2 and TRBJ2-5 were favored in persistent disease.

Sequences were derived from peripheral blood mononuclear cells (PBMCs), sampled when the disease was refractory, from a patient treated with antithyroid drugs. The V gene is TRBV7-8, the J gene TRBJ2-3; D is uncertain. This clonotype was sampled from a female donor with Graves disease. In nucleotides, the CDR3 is TGTGCCAGCAGCTTTCTGCACACAGATACGCAGTATTTT. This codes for CASSFLHTDTQYF.